The clone carrying this T cell receptor (beta chain) has a count of ten or more. What it binds is not known. This specimen belongs to a study of human T cells and chemical hapten exposure. The V and J ends lost 8 bases and 0 bases, in that order; junction bases with no gene match: 2. Germline CDR1 ENHRY, CDR2 SYGVKD. The CDR3 has 13 residues. Findings and limits, study-wide: More PT1 expanded TCRs went with higher patch test scores. Having alopecia, donors may respond immunologically unlike healthy people.

One entry per CDR3 protein, called by TCRdb with MiXCR from the RACE reads. Among nearly 350,000 distinct CDR3 sequences listed, 5.5% to 8% were seen once. As to time point: patch test 1, 2 weeks after DPC sensitization. Treatment specified: therapeutic diphenylcyclopropenone sensitization with weekly scalp DPC. The material was whole blood, obtained in connection with sensitization to the hapten diphenylcyclopropenone (DPC). The sequence came from a young woman with alopecia areata. Some clones in this sample may be carry-over from other donors' samples. This chain uses TRBV10-3 with TRBJ2-7, with 9 bases that match TRBD1. CDR3 protein: CAIGTGNSYEQYF. CDR3 in DNA: TGTGCCATCGGGACAGGGAACTCCTACGAGCAGTACTTC.